This TCR beta chain was recorded in a study of cytomegalovirus exposure and HLA in healthy donors. PCR amplification relied on 60 Vbeta primers (plus 13 Jbeta primers). Here immunoSEQ multiplex PCR was the method, and the copy in TCRdb shows in-frame clones only, minus some. The sample has 84,000 or so clones; about 78% are singletons. Germline trimming cut 4 bases from V and 7 bases from J; bases unmatched to any gene: 15. CDR1 is SGHRS and CDR2 is YFSETQ in the germline V gene. The CDR3 sequence is 17 residues long. This clonotype originated in a man aged 45-60 years in good health and CMV-seronegative. The rearrangement joins TRBV5-1 to TRBJ1-4, with 8 nucleotides matching TRBD1. Input material: PBMCs. The CDR3: CASSRTGQGGITEKLFF. As DNA, the CDR3 is TGCGCCAGCAGCCGAACAGGACAGGGAGGGATTACTGAAAAACTGTTTTTT.